This T cell receptor beta chain was documented in a study of cytomegalovirus exposure and HLA in healthy donors (dated by TCRdb to 2016 to 2017). General notes on the study: An earlier analysis of 550 to 700 of the donors reported roughly 300 Gb of sequence data and some 100 million unique TCR beta sequences from roughly 180 million T cells. Roughly 300 gigabases of sequencing data and approximately 85 million unique TCR sequences were included in an early release covering around 600 HLA-typed donors. Four or five DR-DQ haplotypes were treated as single units for association and clustering because of strong linkage in the cohort. The study aimed to test whether signatures of past pathogen exposure could be identified by cataloging public T cell receptors. A later analysis re-analyzed previously published TCR beta repertoires from hundreds of donors and added high-resolution HLA genotyping to study TCR occurrence patterns. The study profiled the T cell repertoires of under 700 subjects by immunosequencing and related them to cytomegalovirus serostatus. The genetic ancestry cluster associated with self-reported Caucasian donors included around four fifths of the 300 to 450 genotyped donors. The later analysis used no new phenotypic data to find candidate immune exposures, relying instead on TCR beta sequences and their occurrence across donors. Class I and class II HLA loci were covered by the typing at four-digit resolution. Donor age, sex, ethnicity and CMV serostatus were compiled alongside the repertoire data. An earlier analysis of a few hundred of the donors applied high-throughput TCR beta sequencing to assess whether each TCR beta V gene segment acted as functional or pseudogenic. Typing coverage varied by locus: roughly 620-640 donors for A, B, C, DRB1 and DQB1; 522 for DQA1; about 570 for DPA1; 400 to 480 for DPB1. Every discovery cohort repertoire had been produced on one sequencing platform. A later genetic analysis took genome-wide SNP genotypes for about three fifths of the roughly 700 donors and used that subset as a discovery cohort. To predict cytomegalovirus infection status, the study combined high-throughput TCR immunosequencing, statistical association of individual TCRs with disease status, and machine learning. In addition to the first cohort of 666 subjects, a separate validation cohort of over 90 different subjects was used. Among 398 genotyped donors of the cohort, an average of about 240,000 unique TCR beta nucleotide sequences were sequenced per donor, roughly 18% of them non-productive.

The paper's findings and limits, for the study overall: At a false discovery rate of 0.05, a later analysis linked approximately 18,000 TCR beta sequences to specific HLA alleles. According to a later analysis, TCR association rates differed among HLA loci, with DRB1 alleles showing the most associated TCRs and HLA-C alleles showing the fewest. The presence/absence analyses assumed that sequencing depth was roughly uniform across donors, and that assumption may not be true. The 87-base-pair reads could not distinguish some IMGT-functional V segments, including TRBV6-2 and TRBV6-3, so those segments were excluded. In a later analysis, HLA-associated TCR beta chains were found to be more clonally expanded and to have lower generation probabilities than equally common non-associated chains. In an earlier analysis of 500 to 650 of the donors, most TCR beta V segments appeared in productive rearrangements about 87% or about 30% of the time, broadly matching IMGT annotations. A cluster of highly shared sequence variants was judged likely to represent a technical artifact of the sequencing pipeline. Only TCR beta chains were sequenced in this cohort, and the absence of alpha or paired-chain data limited detectable features. Some 16 rarely observed V segments, including chromosome 9 orphons, were excluded from the earlier analysis of about 600 of the donors because counts were too low. Assigning TCR associations to individual alleles was difficult when HLA alleles, especially DR and DQ, strongly co-occurred. The classifier was reported to diagnose cytomegalovirus status with high specificity and sensitivity in both the original and validation cohorts. Most TCR sequences were observed very rarely across donors, whereas some public TCRs were present in many individuals. In a later analysis, several top co-occurrence clusters were reported to appear linked to parvovirus B19, influenza, CMV and Epstein-Barr virus. It was suggested by the authors that the approach could potentially be generalized to other disease states and immunological phenotypes. A further reported finding was that TCR beta sequences accurately predicted the HLA-A and HLA-B alleles for most subjects in the first cohort. The study gave a list of more than 150 TCR beta chains associated with cytomegalovirus. Correlated functional status among segregating V segments might be attributable to linkage disequilibrium, but an unknown experimental factor could not be ruled out. Compared with the 666-donor mean, donors in an Asian-associated ancestry cluster had fewer N-insertions in productive TCRs, according to a later genetic analysis. HLA typing was unavailable for some donors at each locus, so association tests used only the typed subset. For the cohort, immune exposure information was limited to CMV serostatus. In vitro tests confirmed that a few of the cytomegalovirus-associated TCR beta chains recognize cytomegalovirus antigens. Most CMV-associated TCR beta chains appeared to be HLA-restricted in a later analysis, and the HLA associations seemed to be driven largely by CMV exposure. V-gene and J-gene trimming of TCR beta chains was associated with a missense DCLRE1C variant in a later genetic analysis, and the association was replicated in an independent cohort.

Libraries were constructed by the immunoSEQ multiplex PCR assay. For the multiplex PCR, a mixture combining 60 forward primers for TCR Vbeta segments and 13 reverse primers for TCR Jbeta segments was used. The CDR3 region of rearranged TCR beta genes was amplified from genomic DNA by a multiplex PCR assay. The Illumina HiSeq System was used to sequence the amplified TCR beta libraries as 87-base-pair reads. In the paper's pipeline: A later analysis tallied 75 million to 85 million unique TCR beta chains across the 666 repertoires, and about 10 million of those chains were shared by two or more donors. To remove PCR and sequencing errors, raw reads were error-corrected and collapsed into unique sequences using a nearest-neighbor algorithm that merged closely related sequences. CDR3 sequences were aligned to IMGT reference sequences to assign V, D and J gene segments. Each retained sequence needed at least a six-nucleotide match to both a V gene segment and a J gene segment. A rearrangement counted as productive if the CDR3 had no stop codons and remained in frame with V and J, and every other rearrangement counted as non-productive. Following IMGT convention, CDR3 was defined as the stretch from the second conserved V-encoded cysteine up to the conserved J-encoded phenylalanine. In an earlier analysis of more than 550 of the donors, sequences lacking an unambiguous match to a single V gene segment were excluded. An earlier analysis of a few hundred of the donors called V segments functional above 56.7% productive rearrangements and segregating when the between-donor standard deviation exceeded 5%. A statistical classification framework was built to diagnose cytomegalovirus status from the catalog of TCR beta chain sequences. V and J gene assignment, in a later analysis, came from comparing TCR nucleotide sequences with IMGT/GENE-DB human TR gene sequences. Using the TCRdist pipeline, a later analysis assigned CDR3 sequences along with most-parsimonious VDJ recombination scenarios. In a later analysis, each TCR beta chain was defined by its CDR3 amino acid sequence together with its V-gene family, and reads without a unique V-gene family were excluded. A later analysis removed 550 to 650 highly shared, low-generation-probability nucleotide sequences to deal with suspected cross-contamination and a sequencing artifact. In a later analysis, a clonal expansion index was calculated for each public chain from normalized within-repertoire ranks of inferred template counts. In a later analysis, generation probabilities were computed with a VDJ recombination model fitted to out-of-frame rearrangements, and the resulting probabilities were checked against IGoR. A later analysis scored TCR-TCR, TCR-HLA and TCR-CMV co-occurrence with hypergeometric tests, applying a repertoire-size bias correction to TCR pairs. To estimate false discovery rates, a later analysis permuted the HLA or CMV assignments 20 times. In a later analysis, co-occurring TCRs were grouped with DBSCAN, and TCRdist sequence similarity was added when clustering was performed within HLA-allele-positive subsets. For co-occurrence clustering, repertoires with fewer than 30,000 or more than 120,000 public chains were excluded, along with 5 or 6 repertoires with anomalous nucleotide sharing. Not all clones reach the TCRdb copy of this immuneACCESS table, which keeps in-frame sequences only. Checked studies attribute under half of the gap to unresolved V genes and leave the rest unexplained. V and J calls and clone size are those listed in that table; D and trimming were worked out from the DNA. The sample includes 150,000 to 200,000 clones, with around three quarters observed a single time. The ten largest clones represent 4.4% of the sample.

With regard to this clone: This clone's antigen is unknown. Per-base qualities were not stored, and no clone one base away is much larger.

In total, around 600 healthy bone marrow donors made up the cohort. At the time of sampling, all cohort members were nominally healthy, though unrecorded immune exposures were likely present. The donor tested CMV seropositive and was one of the 289 seropositive cohort members. A peripheral blood sample was provided by each donor, and peripheral blood mononuclear cells were used for TCR beta sequencing. Genomic DNA extraction from the blood cell samples was performed with the Qiagen DNeasy Blood Extraction Kit. V loses 10 bases, J loses 4 bases, and the germline ends lie 11 bases apart. CDR1 and CDR2, looked up from the germline V gene, are MNHEY and SVGAGI. The cysteine opens and the phenylalanine closes a CDR3 of 11 amino acids. Solely the CDR3 DNA is kept, with 33 bases framed from the first base.

The sequence is built from TRBV6-5 and TRBJ2-7; too little of a D gene remains to name it. The clonotype was recovered from a woman in her twenties or thirties in good health and CMV-seropositive. Sequencing was carried out using PBMCs. The CDR3 region: CATLRSYEQYF. The nucleotides read TGTGCCACCCTCCGGTCTTACGAGCAGTACTTC.